This record looks at one TCR beta chain sequence and its context. The data originate from a study of shared clonotypes between healthy human individuals. Looked up from germline, CDR1 is MGHRA and CDR2 is YSYEKL. Trimming removed 6 bases from V and 13 bases from J; junction bases left unmatched: 13. The CDR3 loop spans 13 amino acids. Assay runs were performed at deep level. Ten immunoSEQ deep assay plates held the unsorted PBMC DNA. In the authors' methods: Owing to the provision of junction-only sequences devoid of quality scores by immunoSEQ, filtering differed. Assay: immunoSEQ multiplex PCR; the TCRdb copy retains only in-frame clones and omits some. The DNA was the basis for D and trimming; V, J and clone size are from that table. The table includes fewer than 600,000 clones, about four fifths detected once.

The chain combines TRBV4-1 with TRBJ2-5; 8 nucleotides align to TRBD1. The sequencing sample was made of PBMCs. The receptor was isolated from a woman in her thirties or forties in good health. Some clones in this sample may be carry-over from other donors' samples. CDR3 nucleotide sequence: TGCGCCAGCAGAAGGACAGGGACCATAGATTTGTACTTC. It is translated as CASRRTGTIDLYF.